This T cell receptor (beta chain) emerged from a study of response to subunit inactivated influenza vaccine. TCRdb reanalysed the RT-PCR reads using MiXCR and keeps one entry per CDR3 protein. The sample holds roughly 520,000 distinct CDR3 sequences, about 25% seen once. This clonotype was seen a handful of times. Its specificity is not known. Whole-study findings and limits: It was the authors' suggestion that each seasonal influenza vaccination recruits few new T cells.

J lost 4 bases, V lost 6 bases, and 6 bases had no gene match. The CDR3 consists of 14 residues. Germline V lookup: CDR1 KGHSH, CDR2 LQKENI. The sequenced sample was CD4+ T cells sorted from PBMCs, obtained more than 4 days after vaccination. This chain connects TRBV18 to TRBJ2-5, with 9 bases identical to TRBD1. This receptor was identified in a man aged 50-59 years who received an inactivated influenza vaccine. In DNA form, the CDR3 reads TGTGCCAGCTCCCTACCGGACAGGGGAGAGACCCAGTACTTC. Protein sequence: CASSLPDRGETQYF.